Following are 8 T cell receptor beta chains from one sample sequenced in a study of blood T cell repertoires in COVID-19. The assay was immunoSEQ multiplex PCR, and TCRdb's table has in-frame clones only and misses some. The sample holds about 210,000 clones, approximately 91% seen once. Material for sequencing was peripheral blood. The receptors shown here come from a man in his forties or fifties with acute or convalescent COVID-19.

DNA for the CDR3: TGTGCCAGCAGCTTAGTTTCCGGGACAGGTGGGTACGAGGCTTTCTTT. It specifies CASSLVSGTGGYEAFF. The rearrangement joins TRBV7-2 to TRBJ1-1, with 8 bases that match TRBD1. With V trimmed by 1 base and J by 11 bases, 15 bases remained unmatched. From germline, CDR1 is SGHTA and CDR2 FQGNSA. This CDR3 contains 16 residues.

The CDR3 DNA follows: TGTGCCAGCAGTCTTTACACAGATACGCAGTATTTT. This encodes CASSLYTDTQYF. The V gene is TRBV6-2 or TRBV6-3, the J gene TRBJ2-3; D remains unclear. Trimming removed 5 bases from V and 2 bases from J, with 5 bases in between. The germline gives CDR1 MNHEY, CDR2 SVGEGT. The CDR3 totals 12 residues.

The chain carries TRBV7-9 and TRBJ2-7; the D gene is possibly TRBD2 (6 bases). The germline V gene encodes CDR1 SEHNR and CDR2 FQNEAQ (reference sequence). The CDR3 has 14 amino acids. The ends were cut back, 2 bases at V and 2 bases at J, with 10 bases in the middle. CDR3 residues: CASSLLGGPYEQYF. CDR3 in DNA: TGTGCCAGCAGCTTATTGGGGGGTCCCTACGAGCAGTACTTC.

CDR3 DNA: TGTGCCAGCAGCTACGACAGGCCCTACGAGCAGTACTTC. Its protein is CASSYDRPYEQYF. V and J are TRBV5-6 and TRBJ2-7; possibly TRBD1 for D (6 bases). With 3 bases removed from V and 2 bases from J, the gap between germline ends came to 9 bases. Germline loops: CDR1 SGHDT, CDR2 YYEEEE. The CDR3 runs 13 residues.

V is TRBV2 and J is TRBJ1-4, with unresolved D. The CDR3 has 15 residues. The germline V gene has CDR1 SNHLY and CDR2 FYNNEI. V gave up 7 bases and J gave up 0 bases, with 12 bases separating them. CDR3 nucleotides: TGTGCCAGCAAAGACAACGTTGCAACTAATGAAAAACTGTTTTTT. Its translation is CASKDNVATNEKLFF.

This chain joins TRBV6-2 or TRBV6-3 and TRBJ1-2; 8 bases map to TRBD1. CDR3 length: 18 amino acids. Per germline, CDR1 MNHEY and CDR2 SVGEGT. The J segment lost 4 bases and the V segment lost 6 bases, leaving 19 bases of the junction unmatched. CDR3 amino acids: CASSLLDIDRGWGYGYTF. In DNA form, the CDR3 reads TGTGCCAGCAGCCTTCTGGATATTGACAGGGGTTGGGGCTATGGCTACACCTTC.

The chain joins TRBV18 to TRBJ2-7, with D perhaps TRBD2 (7 bases). Germline CDR1 reads KGHSH; CDR2 reads LQKENI. V dropped 3 bases and J dropped 5 bases, with 17 bases sitting between them. This CDR3 contains 15 residues. DNA of the CDR3: TGTGCCAGCTCACCCATCCGGGGGGCAGTCGACGAGCAGTACTTC. Protein sequence: CASSPIRGAVDEQYF.

The chain links TRBV7-9 to TRBJ2-1, with a tentative D call TRBD2 (7 bases). This CDR3 comprises 18 residues. V lost 2 bases and J lost 1, with 18 bases in between. Germline CDR1 is SEHNR and CDR2 is FQNEAQ (reference sequence). In DNA form, the CDR3 reads TGTGCCAGCAGCTTACGAGGCGGGGGCGCCGAATCCTACAATGAGCAGTTCTTC. This encodes CASSLRGGGAESYNEQFF.